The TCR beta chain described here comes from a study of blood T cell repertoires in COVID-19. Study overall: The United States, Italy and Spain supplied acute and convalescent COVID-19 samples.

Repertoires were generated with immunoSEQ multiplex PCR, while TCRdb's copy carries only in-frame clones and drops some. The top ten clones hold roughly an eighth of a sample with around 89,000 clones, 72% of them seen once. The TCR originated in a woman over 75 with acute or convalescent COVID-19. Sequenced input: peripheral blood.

CDR3 amino acids: CASSFGSGTSYEQYF. The DNA of the CDR3 is TGCGCCAGCAGCTTTGGTTCGGGAACCTCCTACGAGCAGTACTTC. V usage is TRBV5-1 and J usage is TRBJ2-7; maybe TRBD2 (5 bases). Germline V gives CDR1 SGHRS, CDR2 YFSETQ. The length of the CDR3 is 15 residues. Trimming stripped 2 bases from V and 0 bases from J, with 12 bases between.